The 28 T cell receptor beta chains given below trace back to one sample, sequenced in a study of T-cell reconstitution after alpha-beta-depleted transplantation in children. Unique molecular identifiers were incorporated during preparation of the TCRbeta library. One entry per CDR3 protein results from TCRdb running MiXCR on the PCR reads. The table records 500,000 to 750,000 distinct CDR3 sequences, about a quarter of them present only once. Material: PBMCs, obtained before TCRalphabeta/CD19-depleted stem cell transplant. The source of these receptors is a boy younger than two with Wiskott-Aldrich syndrome, due to receive a stem cell transplant.

The table lists this clonotype with a few counts. The rearrangement links TRBV12-3 or TRBV12-4 to TRBJ1-5; 8 bases agree with TRBD1. The junction had 11 bases not matched to a gene; V was cut back by 4 bases and J by 6 bases. The CDR3 contains 16 residues. CDR3 sequence reads: CASSSTYRGDGQPQHF. CDR3 nucleotides: TGTGCCAGCAGTTCAACTTACAGGGGGGACGGTCAGCCCCAGCATTTT.

This clonotype has just a few counts. The V and J genes are TRBV7-9 and TRBJ1-2, with D hard to call. The CDR3 consists of 14 residues. Deletions cut 3 bases from V and 4 bases from J, with 12 bases between. Germline CDR1 and CDR2: SEHNR and FQNEAQ (reference sequence). This CDR3 is CASSLGSLTYGYTF. In DNA, the CDR3 is TGTGCCAGCAGCTTGGGCAGCCTGACCTATGGCTACACCTTC.

The rearrangement uses TRBV5-1 and TRBJ2-7; possibly TRBD2 for D (6 bases). Between the trimmed V and J ends, which lost 0 bases and 2 bases, there was a span of 12 bases. From germline, CDR1 is SGHRS and CDR2 YFSETQ. The CDR3 loop spans 15 amino acids. CDR3 coding DNA: TGCGCCAGCAGCTTGGATGCGGGATCTACCTACGAGCAGTACTTC. Residues: CASSLDAGSTYEQYF.

This clonotype was detected only a few times. The V gene is TRBV27, the J gene TRBJ2-1; 9 nucleotides line up with TRBD1. The ends lost 6 bases at V and 7 bases at J; junction bases unmatched: 7. Per the germline V gene, CDR1 is MNHEY and CDR2 is SMNVEV (reference sequence). This CDR3 comprises 14 residues. CDR3 sequence (DNA): TGTGCCAGCAGGCTTGGACAGGGGCTTAATGAGCAGTTCTTC. Translated, it gives CASRLGQGLNEQFF.

This clonotype was detected a few times. The rearrangement joins TRBV10-3 to TRBJ1-3; D is perhaps TRBD1 (5 bases). The CDR3 consists of 15 residues. Germline V gene data show CDR1 as ENHRY and CDR2 as SYGVKD. V lost 7 bases to trimming and J lost 2 bases, with 15 bases between them. The CDR3 bases are TGTGCCATCACCACTAAGGACACTCCTGGAAACACCATATATTTT. This encodes CAITTKDTPGNTIYF.

The CDR3 reads CASSYKRLNTGELFF. Here the CDR3 DNA reads TGTGCCAGCAGCTACAAACGGTTGAACACCGGGGAGCTGTTTTTT. The chain carries TRBV7-2 and TRBJ2-2; no reliable D call. This CDR3 has 15 amino acids. The V end was cut by 4 bases, the J end by 1 base, with 10 bases between. Germline V lookup: CDR1 SGHTA, CDR2 FQGNSA.

The chain couples TRBV5-4 to TRBJ2-3; 7 nucleotides line up with TRBD1. From germline, CDR1 is SGHNT and CDR2 YYREEE (reference sequence). The CDR3 loop spans 14 amino acids. J gave up 4 bases and V 4 bases, and 6 bases lay outside the gene matches. Written as DNA, the CDR3 is TGTGCCAGCAGCCGAACAGGGGTAGCAGATACGCAGTATTTT. Translating it yields CASSRTGVADTQYF.

This clonotype was counted only a few times. This sequence joins TRBV9 and TRBJ1-3, with D unresolved. Trimming cost V 2 bases and J 1 base, with 10 bases left between them. CDR1 and CDR2 (germline): SGDLS, YYNGEE. The CDR3 is made up of 15 amino acids. The CDR3 coding sequence is TGTGCCAGCAGCGTTTCAGGAGCATCTGGAAACACCATATATTTT. It translates to CASSVSGASGNTIYF.

The chain joins TRBV28 to TRBJ2-1, with 7 bases identical to TRBD1. Germline V gene data show CDR1 as MDHEN and CDR2 as SYDVKM. J lost 12 bases, V lost 2 bases, and 7 bases had no gene match. This CDR3 has 13 amino acids. CDR3 region: CASSLRQGHWQFF. Written as DNA, the CDR3 is TGTGCCAGCAGTTTAAGACAGGGTCATTGGCAGTTCTTC.

This clonotype was picked up a small number of times. The chain has TRBV6-2 or TRBV6-3 and TRBJ2-1; a weak D match, TRBD2 (5 bases). The CDR3 has 13 amino acids. Trimming took 4 bases from V and 10 from J, leaving 14 bases between them. Germline CDR1 MNHEY, CDR2 SVGEGT. The CDR3 coding sequence is TGTGCCAGCAGTTCCCGCCCTGGGGAGGAGCAGTTCTTC. Protein product: CASSSRPGEEQFF.

This clonotype was seen a handful of times. The chain carries TRBV5-5 and TRBJ2-3, with D unclear. V dropped 3 bases and J dropped 4 bases, with 18 bases sitting between them. Germline lookup yields CDR1 SGHKS and CDR2 YYEKEE (reference sequence). The CDR3 consists of 16 residues. CDR3 DNA: TGTGCCAGCAGCTCCTTGGGCTCGCAGAGAGCAGATACGCAGTATTTT. It codes for CASSSLGSQRADTQYF.

This clonotype has more than one count but fewer than ten. The chain carries TRBV7-9 and TRBJ2-4, with 8 bases that match TRBD2. CDR1 is SEHNR and CDR2 is FQNEAQ in the germline V gene (reference sequence). This CDR3 spans 15 amino acids. Losses at the gene ends were 3 bases for V and 2 bases for J; bases not matched to a gene: 3. The CDR3 nucleotides are TGTGCCAGCAGCTTGAGCGGGAGTTCCAAAAACATTCAGTACTTC. This gives the protein CASSLSGSSKNIQYF. The full variable domain, its missing parts supplied by reference TRBV7-9 and TRBJ2-4, is DTGVSQNPRHKITKRGQNVTFRCDPISEHNRLYWYRQTLGQGPEFLTYFQNEAQLEKSRLLSDRFSAERPKGSFSTLEIQRTEQGDSAMYLCASSLSGSSKNIQYFGAGTRLSVL.

The CDR3 bases are TGCAGTGCTAGAAAGACTACTAGCGGGACCCCTGGGTACAATGAGCAGTTCTTC. Translation: CSARKTTSGTPGYNEQFF. The chain is built from TRBV20-1 and TRBJ2-1; TRBD2 agrees at 10 bases. The V gene end was trimmed by 2 bases and the J gene end by 4 bases; junction bases not matched to a gene: 14. Germline lookup yields CDR1 DFQATT and CDR2 SNEGSKA (reference sequence). The CDR3 contains 18 residues.

The V call is TRBV7-9, the J call TRBJ1-2; D is unclear. Germline values: CDR1 SEHNR, CDR2 FQNEAQ (reference sequence). V was trimmed by 5 bases and J by 10 bases, leaving 17 bases between them. The CDR3 extends over 13 amino acids. The CDR3 DNA reads as TGTGCCAGCAGCCAAAGGAATGCGGAGGTCTACACCTTC. It is translated as CASSQRNAEVYTF.

The rearrangement uses TRBV28 and TRBJ1-4; D unresolved. Germline V lookup: CDR1 MDHEN, CDR2 SYDVKM. The CDR3 length is 13 residues. Trimming shortened V by 7 bases and J by 4 bases, and 10 bases separated the two germline ends. The CDR3 protein is CASIRADNEKLFF. In nucleotides, the CDR3 is TGTGCCAGCATTAGGGCAGATAATGAAAAACTGTTTTTT.

The gene calls are TRBV28 and TRBJ2-5, with 7 positions matching TRBD1. CDR3 size: 14 residues. Germline V gene data show CDR1 as MDHEN and CDR2 as SYDVKM. Unmatched junction bases numbered 9, after V lost 7 bases and J lost 4 bases. Here the CDR3 DNA reads TGTGCCAGCATTCCAGGGGGACGAAGAGAGACCCAGTACTTC. As protein: CASIPGGRRETQYF.

The chain is built from TRBV10-3 and TRBJ2-3, with a weak D call TRBD2 (5 bases). The CDR3 is 14 residues long. Germline V gives CDR1 ENHRY, CDR2 SYGVKD. V was trimmed by 7 bases and J by 5 bases, leaving 16 bases between them. The CDR3 sequence: CAIISTEAEDTQYF. As DNA, the CDR3 is TGTGCCATCATTAGTACGGAGGCGGAAGATACGCAGTATTTT.

V usage is TRBV7-2 and J usage is TRBJ2-2; D not certain. V was clipped by 0 bases and J by 0 bases, with 8 bases between them. There are 16 residues in the CDR3. Germline CDR1 is SGHTA and CDR2 is FQGNSA. In DNA form, the CDR3 reads TGTGCCAGCAGCTTAGCGCCCTCCGCGAACACCGGGGAGCTGTTTTTT. The encoded protein is CASSLAPSANTGELFF.

The CDR3 spells CAWSRGIGYTF. Written as DNA, the CDR3 is TGTGCCTGGAGTAGAGGGATTGGCTACACCTTC. The V and J genes are TRBV30 and TRBJ1-2; D is undetermined. CDR3 length equals 11 residues. Germline loops: CDR1 GTSNPN, CDR2 SVGIG (reference sequence). Trimming took 2 bases from V and 7 from J, leaving 8 bases between them.

V gene TRBV27 combines with J gene TRBJ1-1, with TRBD1 as a possible D gene (6 bases). The V gene lost 6 bases and the J gene lost 4 bases, with 15 bases spanning the gap. The CDR3 runs 14 residues. Looked up from germline, CDR1 is MNHEY and CDR2 is SMNVEV (reference sequence). The CDR3 is CASRRLGASTEAFF. CDR3 DNA: TGTGCCAGCAGACGCTTGGGGGCGAGCACTGAAGCTTTCTTT.

This chain links TRBV27 with TRBJ2-7; 7 bases are a match to TRBD2. CDR3 size: 12 residues. V lost 3 bases to trimming and J lost 6 bases; unmatched junction nucleotides: 2. Germline V gene sequence: CDR1 MNHEY, CDR2 SMNVEV (reference sequence). DNA of the CDR3: TGTGCCAGCAGTTTTCCGGGAGGCGAGCAGTACTTC. Translation gives CASSFPGGEQYF.

The rearrangement links TRBV10-3 to TRBJ1-2; D is unresolved. V was pared by 9 bases and J by 4 bases, with 12 bases between. CDR3 length equals 12 residues. The germline gives CDR1 ENHRY, CDR2 SYGVKD. The CDR3 loop is CAISLGLYGYTF. CDR3 DNA: TGTGCCATTTCATTAGGGCTCTATGGCTACACCTTC.

The chain employs TRBV5-6 and TRBJ2-2, with D maybe TRBD1 (6 bases). The CDR3 is made up of 17 amino acids. Trimming shortened V by 2 bases and J by 3 bases, and 17 bases separated the two germline ends. Germline assignment: CDR1 SGHDT and CDR2 YYEEEE. CDR3 in amino acids: CASSFRVRTAHTGELFF. The CDR3 nucleotides read TGTGCCAGCAGCTTTAGGGTTAGGACAGCACACACCGGGGAGCTGTTTTTT.

This clonotype ranks as large. The CDR3 bases are TGTGCCAGCAGCTTAATAGGGGTAGCGGGAGATCCCCACGAGCAGTACTTC. It translates to CASSLIGVAGDPHEQYF. J is TRBJ2-7 and V is TRBV7-9; 9 nucleotides line up with TRBD2. Germline V gene lookup returns CDR1 SEHNR and CDR2 FQNEAQ (reference sequence). V shed 2 bases, J shed 5 bases, and the junction held 13 bases outside the gene matches. This CDR3 is 17 amino acids long.

The chain recombines TRBV18 with TRBJ2-1, with a tentative D call TRBD2 (5 bases). Deletions cut 2 bases from V and 3 bases from J, with 8 bases between. Germline V lookup: CDR1 KGHSH, CDR2 LQKENI. The CDR3 contains 14 residues. The CDR3 is CASSPISDYNEQFF. The CDR3 nucleotides are TGTGCCAGCTCACCAATTAGCGACTACAATGAGCAGTTCTTC. Full variable domain (remainder filled in from reference TRBV18 and TRBJ2-1): NAGVMQNPRHLVRRRGQEARLRCSPMKGHSHVYWYRQLPEEGLKFMVYLQKENIIDESGMPKERFSAEFPKEGPSILRIQQVVRGDSAAYFCASSPISDYNEQFFGPGTRLTVL.

The V call is TRBV20-1, the J call TRBJ1-1; D possibly corresponds to TRBD1 (5 bases). The CDR3 loop spans 13 amino acids. CDR1 is DFQATT and CDR2 is SNEGSKA in the germline V gene (reference sequence). Trimming shortened V by 2 bases and J by 5 bases, and 12 bases separated the two germline ends. The CDR3 region has the DNA TGCAGTGCTAGACATCAGGGAGCGACTGAAGCTTTCTTT. It encodes CSARHQGATEAFF.

This chain links TRBV12-3 or TRBV12-4 with TRBJ2-7, with TRBD2 matching over 11 bases. The CDR3 covers 17 residues. Trimming took 0 bases from V and 4 from J; bases not matched to a gene: 8. The CDR3 reads CASSLAPGLAVQYEQYF. CDR3 coding DNA: TGTGCCAGCAGTTTAGCCCCGGGACTAGCGGTACAGTACGAGCAGTACTTC.

This clonotype was recorded a few times. This chain connects TRBV5-6 to TRBJ2-1, with TRBD1 matching 7 bases. Germline V gene sequence: CDR1 SGHDT, CDR2 YYEEEE. The J segment lost 0 bases and the V segment lost 1 base, leaving 4 bases of the junction unmatched. The CDR3 spans 16 residues. The CDR3 is CASSLMTGISYNEQFF. The CDR3 DNA reads as TGTGCCAGCAGCTTGATGACAGGGATCTCCTACAATGAGCAGTTCTTC.